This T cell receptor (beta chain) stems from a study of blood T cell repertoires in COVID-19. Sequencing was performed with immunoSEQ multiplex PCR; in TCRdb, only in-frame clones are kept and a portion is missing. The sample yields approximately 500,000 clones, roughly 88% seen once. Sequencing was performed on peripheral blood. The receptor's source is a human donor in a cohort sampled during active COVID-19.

CDR3 sequence (DNA): TGTGCCTGGAGTCTCGACTTGGCTAGCGGGAGCGACGAGCAGTACTTC. Translating gives CAWSLDLASGSDEQYF. The chain carries TRBV30 and TRBJ2-7; 10 nucleotides agree with TRBD2. Germline CDR1 is GTSNPN and CDR2 is SVGIG (reference sequence). J lost 5 bases, V lost 2 bases, and 12 bases had no gene match. This CDR3 has 16 amino acids.